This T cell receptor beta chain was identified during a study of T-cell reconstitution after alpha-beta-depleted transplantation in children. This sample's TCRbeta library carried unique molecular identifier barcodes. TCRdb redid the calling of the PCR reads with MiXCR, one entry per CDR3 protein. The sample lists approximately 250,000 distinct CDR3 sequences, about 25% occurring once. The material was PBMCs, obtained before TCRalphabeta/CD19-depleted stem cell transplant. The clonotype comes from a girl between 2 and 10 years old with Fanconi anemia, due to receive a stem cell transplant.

Here the CDR3 DNA reads TGTGCCAGCAGCTTAGTCGCCCTAGCGTACGAGACCCAGTACTTC. This gives the protein CASSLVALAYETQYF. The chain links TRBV7-2 to TRBJ2-5, with D tentatively TRBD2 (6 bases). Trimming shortened V by 1 base and J by 5 bases, and 14 bases separated the two germline ends. This CDR3 spans 15 amino acids. CDR1 and CDR2 from the germline V gene are SGHTA and FQGNSA. The complete variable domain, with remaining parts taken from reference TRBV7-2 and TRBJ2-5, reads GAGVSQSPSNKVTEKGKDVELRCDPISGHTALYWYRQSLGQGLEFLIYFQGNSAPDKSGLPSDRFSAERTGGSVSTLTIQRTQQEDSAVYLCASSLVALAYETQYFGPGTRLLVL.